Listed here are 26 T cell receptor beta chains from one sample, sequenced in a study of blood T cell repertoires in COVID-19. The table came from immunoSEQ multiplex PCR; TCRdb's copy has only in-frame clones and leaves some out. The sample has around 200,000 clones; about 88% are singletons. The sample consisted of peripheral blood. Receptors originate from a man aged 40-55 years with active or convalescent COVID-19.

The rearrangement links TRBV5-6 to TRBJ1-3; 8 nucleotides match TRBD1. CDR3 size: 15 residues. The germline V gene encodes CDR1 SGHDT and CDR2 YYEEEE. The V and J ends lost 2 bases and 2 bases, in that order; junction bases with no gene match: 3. The CDR3 region has the DNA TGTGCCAGCAGCTTACCGACAGGGGCTGGAAACACCATATATTTT. Its protein product is CASSLPTGAGNTIYF.

This clone was observed a single time. This chain links TRBV4-1 with TRBJ2-5, with 10 bases identical to TRBD2. The germline gives CDR1 MGHRA, CDR2 YSYEKL. Trimming took 0 bases from V and 1 from J; bases not matched to a gene: 5. CDR3 length: 17 amino acids. CDR3 loop: CASSQDFLAGVQETQYF. CDR3 sequence (DNA): TGCGCCAGCAGCCAAGATTTCCTAGCGGGGGTCCAAGAGACCCAGTACTTC.

This clone was recorded once. The gene calls are TRBV27 and TRBJ1-6; 9 bases are a match to TRBD1. Losses at the gene ends were 2 bases for V and 10 bases for J; bases not matched to a gene: 6. CDR3 length equals 15 residues. From germline, CDR1 is MNHEY and CDR2 SMNVEV (reference sequence). CDR3: CASSLEGQGWSPLHF. In nucleotides, the CDR3 is TGTGCCAGCAGTTTAGAGGGACAGGGTTGGTCACCCCTCCACTTT.

The chain's CDR3 is CAWSATRQVSSYNSPLHF. Here the CDR3 DNA reads TGTGCCTGGAGTGCCACGCGACAGGTCAGCTCCTATAATTCACCCCTCCACTTT. The chain combines TRBV30 with TRBJ1-6; a weak D match, TRBD1 (6 bases). The ends were cut back, 1 base at V and 0 bases at J, with 16 bases in the middle. Germline V gives CDR1 GTSNPN, CDR2 SVGIG (reference sequence). The CDR3 contains 18 residues.

CDR3 DNA: TGTGCCAGCAGCCAAACGACAGGGGTGGGTCAGCCCCAGCATTTT. Its translation: CASSQTTGVGQPQHF. V usage is TRBV4-2 and J usage is TRBJ1-5, with 8 bases lining up with TRBD1. Germline V CDR1 and CDR2: LGHNA, YNFKEQ. The CDR3 is made up of 15 amino acids. V trimming: 2 bases; J trimming: 6 bases; junction bases outside the gene matches: 6.

The chain links TRBV6-2 or TRBV6-3 to TRBJ1-2; D ambiguous. Trimming removed 4 bases at V and 7 bases at J, with 16 bases between. Per the germline V gene, CDR1 is MNHEY and CDR2 is SVGEGT. There are 14 residues in the CDR3. This CDR3 is CASSSSGPAAGYTF. CDR3 in DNA: TGTGCCAGCAGTTCATCCGGGCCAGCGGCTGGCTACACCTTC.

V and J are TRBV24-1 and TRBJ1-2; 10 bases line up with TRBD1. The CDR3 loop spans 14 amino acids. The germline CDR1 and CDR2 sequences are KGHDR and SFDVKD. The trim removed 3 bases at V and 8 bases at J, leaving 5 bases unmatched. The CDR3 DNA sequence: TGTGCCACCAGTGATCCCGGGACAGGGGACGGCTACACCTTC. This codes for CATSDPGTGDGYTF.

V is TRBV4-1 and J is TRBJ2-7, with 7 bases lining up with TRBD1. The germline gives CDR1 MGHRA, CDR2 YSYEKL. Trimming cost V 3 bases and J 2 bases; bases outside gene matches: 10. There are 16 residues in the CDR3. The CDR3 here is CASSHGVGTVTYEQYF. The CDR3 DNA reads TGCGCCAGCAGCCATGGGGTCGGGACAGTTACCTACGAGCAGTACTTC.

The rearrangement links TRBV7-8 to TRBJ1-1; TRBD1 agrees at 7 bases. This CDR3 comprises 14 residues. Germline-derived CDR1 and CDR2 are SGHVS and FQNEAQ. V trimming: 5 bases; J trimming: 4 bases; junction bases outside the gene matches: 7. The CDR3: CASSPQGLSTEAFF. For the CDR3, the DNA is TGTGCCAGCAGCCCACAGGGGCTGAGCACTGAAGCTTTCTTT.

The chain combines TRBV27 with TRBJ1-2, with TRBD1 matching over 8 bases. This CDR3 has 13 residues. The junction had 4 bases not matched to a gene; V was cut back by 5 bases and J by 5 bases. Germline V gives CDR1 MNHEY, CDR2 SMNVEV (reference sequence). CDR3 DNA sequence: TGTGCCAGCAGTGTCCAGGGGGCTTATGGCTACACCTTC. It is translated as CASSVQGAYGYTF.

This sequence joins TRBV12-2 and TRBJ2-7; TRBD2 is taken as the D call from the table, unchecked against the DNA. TRBV12-2 is tagged as a pseudogene. This CDR3 is built from 17 residues. In nucleotides, the CDR3 is TGTGCAAGTCGCTTATTACCCCCAGGGCGGGACTCCTACGAGCAGTACTTC. Translation gives CASRLLPPGRDSYEQYF.

The chain carries TRBV20-1 and TRBJ2-5; D not resolved. The germline CDR1 and CDR2 sequences are DFQATT and SNEGSKA (reference sequence). V gave up 4 bases and J gave up 5 bases, with 5 bases separating them. The CDR3 runs 10 residues. The CDR3 protein is CSAIRETQYF. The CDR3 DNA is TGCAGTGCTATCAGGGAGACCCAGTACTTC.

This chain connects TRBV4-1 to TRBJ1-6; 7 bases match TRBD1. Trimming took 10 bases from V and 6 from J; bases not matched to a gene: 15. Germline V gene data show CDR1 as MGHRA and CDR2 as YSYEKL. The CDR3 is 16 residues long. DNA for the CDR3: TGCGCCACCCGGGAGGGTTTACAGGGGCTTAATTCACCCCTCCACTTT. Translation: CATREGLQGLNSPLHF.

As DNA, the CDR3 is TGTGCCAGCAGTGCAGGGGTGGATCGCACAGATACGCAGTATTTT. It is translated as CASSAGVDRTDTQYF. The chain employs TRBV27 and TRBJ2-3; D might be TRBD1 (6 bases). Germline loops: CDR1 MNHEY, CDR2 SMNVEV (reference sequence). V was shortened by 5 bases and J by 1 base, with 13 bases between the two germline ends. The CDR3 is made up of 15 amino acids.

This chain links TRBV5-1 with TRBJ2-3; 7 nucleotides agree with TRBD2. Germline loops: CDR1 SGHRS, CDR2 YFSETQ. The CDR3 consists of 15 residues. V was clipped by 1 base and J by 0 bases; unmatched bases: 2. The DNA for the CDR3 is TGCGCCAGCAGCTTGAGCGGGGACAGCACAGATACGCAGTATTTT. It is translated as CASSLSGDSTDTQYF.

The chain carries TRBV13 and TRBJ1-1; D is possibly TRBD1 (5 bases). Trimming stripped 3 bases from V and 1 base from J, with 9 bases between. Germline lookup yields CDR1 PRHDT and CDR2 FYEKMQ (reference sequence). The CDR3 contains 14 residues. The CDR3 DNA is TGTGCCAGCAGCTTTCGGGGGTGGAACACTGAAGCTTTCTTT. Its translation: CASSFRGWNTEAFF.

The chain joins TRBV6-5 to TRBJ2-6, with D possibly being TRBD1 (5 bases). The CDR3 spans 14 residues. V lost 7 bases, J lost 3 bases, and 10 bases lay in between. Germline CDR1 and CDR2: MNHEY and SVGAGI. The CDR3 sequence: CASIQGFGANVLTF. As DNA, the CDR3 is TGTGCCAGCATCCAGGGCTTTGGGGCCAACGTCCTGACTTTC.

This clone was seen a few times. The chain couples TRBV19 to TRBJ2-1; 9 positions agree with TRBD1. J gave up 0 bases and V 3 bases, and 9 bases lay outside the gene matches. Germline CDR1 reads LNHDA; CDR2 reads SQIVND (reference sequence). This CDR3 spans 18 amino acids. Here the CDR3 DNA reads TGTGCCAGTAGTATTGGACAGGGGACATATGGCTCCTACAATGAGCAGTTCTTC. Translated, it gives CASSIGQGTYGSYNEQFF.

The V gene is TRBV29-1, the J gene TRBJ2-2; 10 nucleotides align to TRBD1. Germline assignment: CDR1 SQVTM and CDR2 ANQGSEA. J was trimmed by 7 bases and V by 6 bases; bases with no gene match: 8. The CDR3 is 14 amino acids. The CDR3 DNA sequence: TGCAGCGTCTTGACAGGGGGCCGGGTCGGGGAGCTGTTTTTT. Its translation: CSVLTGGRVGELFF.

CDR3 nucleotides: TGTGCCAGCAGCTTCAGACAGGGGGTAGGCTACACCTTC. Residues: CASSFRQGVGYTF. The chain combines TRBV3-1 (or the pseudogene TRBV3-2) with TRBJ1-2; 9 bases align to TRBD1. The V gene's germline CDR1 is LGHDT and CDR2 YNNKEL (reference sequence). This CDR3 is built from 13 residues. The trim removed 5 bases at V and 8 bases at J, leaving 6 bases unmatched.

V is TRBV5-6 and J is TRBJ2-3, with unresolved D. Trimming removed 0 bases at V and 0 bases at J, with 14 bases between. Germline-derived CDR1 and CDR2 are SGHDT and YYEEEE. The length of the CDR3 is 17 residues. In DNA form, the CDR3 reads TGTGCCAGCAGCTTGGGGGCCTTAACCCCTAGCACAGATACGCAGTATTTT. It encodes CASSLGALTPSTDTQYF.

This clone was recorded once. This chain connects TRBV19 to TRBJ2-3, with D hard to call. The CDR3 has 14 amino acids. Between the trimmed V and J ends, which lost 0 bases and 2 bases, there was a span of 6 bases. The germline V gene has CDR1 LNHDA and CDR2 SQIVND (reference sequence). The CDR3 sequence: CASSIDTFTDTQYF. DNA for the CDR3: TGTGCCAGTAGTATAGATACATTCACAGATACGCAGTATTTT.

This rearrangement joins TRBV5-5 to TRBJ1-5; D is perhaps TRBD1 (6 bases). With 2 bases removed from V and 3 bases from J, the gap between germline ends came to 15 bases. Germline CDR1 reads SGHKS; CDR2 reads YYEKEE (reference sequence). The CDR3 totals 16 residues. The CDR3 loop reads CASSFSGGPPNQPQHF. DNA for the CDR3: TGTGCCAGCAGCTTCTCGGGGGGGCCCCCCAATCAGCCCCAGCATTTT.

The chain links TRBV5-4 to TRBJ2-1, with 11 bases identical to TRBD2. Germline V gives CDR1 SGHNT, CDR2 YYREEE (reference sequence). The CDR3 has 16 amino acids. V was pared by 0 bases and J by 8 bases, with 7 bases of the junction left unmatched. The CDR3 protein is CASSLAYLAGGDEQFF. Written as DNA, the CDR3 is TGTGCCAGCAGCTTGGCCTACTTAGCGGGGGGGGATGAGCAGTTCTTC. Full variable domain (missing parts from reference TRBV5-4 and TRBJ2-1): ETGVTQSPTHLIKTRGQQVTLRCSSQSGHNTVSWYQQALGQGPQFIFQYYREEENGRGNFPPRFSGLQFPNYSSELNVNALELDDSALYLCASSLAYLAGGDEQFFGPGTRLTVL.

The V and J genes are TRBV30 and TRBJ1-5; 8 bases fit TRBD1. Germline assignment: CDR1 GTSNPN and CDR2 SVGIG (reference sequence). V shed 5 bases, J shed 1 base, and the junction held 7 bases outside the gene matches. There are 15 residues in the CDR3. The CDR3 sequence: CAWGQGEPSNQPQHF. In nucleotides, the CDR3 is TGTGCCTGGGGACAGGGCGAACCGAGCAATCAGCCCCAGCATTTT.

This rearrangement joins TRBV9 to TRBJ2-5; D may be TRBD1 (6 bases). V lost 0 bases and J 5 bases, leaving 11 bases between the germline ends. In germline, CDR1 is SGDLS, CDR2 YYNGEE. The CDR3 extends over 14 amino acids. This chain's CDR3 is CASSVGQGWETQYF. CDR3 bases: TGTGCCAGCAGCGTAGGTCAGGGGTGGGAGACCCAGTACTTC.